This TCR beta chain was sequenced during a study of T cell repertoires in cytomegalovirus infection. Overall study: Based on public TCR beta signatures, there were indications of CMV infection and of a matching HLA type. Points from the study as a whole: Dominating the ex vivo response were TCR beta clonotypes that were CMV-specific and HLA-C-restricted. Carriers of CMV and the relevant HLA type were discriminated by public TCR beta frequency.

One entry per CDR3 protein results from TCRdb running MiXCR on the reads. The sample includes about 180,000 distinct CDR3 sequences, 15% to 20% of them seen just once. With regard to this clonotype: What it binds is not known. A junction boundary mismatches the germline segment, possibly from a read error.

The sequenced sample was CD8+ T cells from PBMCs. The sequence came from a human donor in good health (CMV status not recorded). Some clones in this sample may be carry-over from other donors' samples.

This chain's CDR3 is CSVEVGWDRVQTF. The CDR3 DNA sequence: TGCAGCGTTGAGGTTGGTTGGGACAGGGTCCAAACCTTT. This sequence joins TRBV29-1 and TRBJ1-1; 9 bases are shared with TRBD1. The CDR3 totals 13 residues. Germline CDR1 reads SQVTM; CDR2 reads ANQGSEA.